A single TCR beta chain is shown here with its context. It lacks a known antigen. No quality values exist for individual bases; no much larger clone is one base distant. The data are from a study of T cell changes during pregnancy in multiple sclerosis (dated by TCRdb to about 2019). As for the study more broadly: Changes in the T cell repertoire over the course of pregnancy were examined in this study in women with multiple sclerosis.

The CDR3 runs 13 residues from the cysteine to the phenylalanine. Only the CDR3 part of the read is kept: 39 bases, read in frame from the first base. V loses 2 bases of germline sequence and J loses 4 bases, and the interval between the two ends is 9 bases. The CDR1 and CDR2 encoded by the germline V gene (reference sequence) are GTSNPN and SVGIG. The library was made by the immunoSEQ multiplex PCR assay. Here the immuneACCESS table is served through TCRdb, limited to in-frame sequences with V and J called. Missing clones are a known gap in these copies; in checked studies unresolved V genes cover under half, and the rest lacks a known reason. The sample profile shows tens of thousands of clones; 85% to 95% of them were found once. The ten most abundant clones make up around 7% of the sample.

This TCR came from a female donor with multiple sclerosis, enrolled in a pregnancy study. The material was CD8+ T cells from peripheral blood mononuclear cells, obtained in the third trimester of pregnancy. The chain uses TRBV30 and TRBJ2-1; the D gene lacks a confident call. The CDR3 has the sequence CAWSFGFYNEQFF. The DNA sequence is given as TGTGCCTGGAGTTTCGGGTTTTACAATGAGCAGTTCTTC.